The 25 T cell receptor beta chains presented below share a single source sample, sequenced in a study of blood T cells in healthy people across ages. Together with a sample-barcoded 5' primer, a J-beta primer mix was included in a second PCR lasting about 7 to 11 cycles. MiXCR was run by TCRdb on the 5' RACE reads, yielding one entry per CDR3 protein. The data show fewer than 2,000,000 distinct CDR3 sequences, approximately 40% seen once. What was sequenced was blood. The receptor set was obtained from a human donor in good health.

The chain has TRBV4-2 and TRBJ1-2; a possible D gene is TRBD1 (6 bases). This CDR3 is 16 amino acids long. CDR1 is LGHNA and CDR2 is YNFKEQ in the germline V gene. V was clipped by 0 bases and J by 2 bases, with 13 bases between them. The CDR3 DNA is TGTGCCAGCAGCCAAGATTTCGGGGGCTCGAACTATGGCTACACCTTC. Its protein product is CASSQDFGGSNYGYTF.

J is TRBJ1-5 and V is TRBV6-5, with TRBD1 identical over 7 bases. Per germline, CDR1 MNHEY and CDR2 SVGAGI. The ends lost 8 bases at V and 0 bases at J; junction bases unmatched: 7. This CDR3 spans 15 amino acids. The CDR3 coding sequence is TGTGCCAGCGGTACAACAGGGGTTAGCAATCAGCCCCAGCATTTT. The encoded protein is CASGTTGVSNQPQHF.

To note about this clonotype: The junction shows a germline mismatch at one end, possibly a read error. The chain's CDR3 is CRVERSGSYNEQFF. In nucleotides, the CDR3 is TGCAGAGTTGAAAGGTCCGGGTCCTACAATGAGCAGTTCTTC. This chain uses TRBV29-1 with TRBJ2-1; D ambiguous. The CDR3 loop spans 14 amino acids. Germline-derived CDR1 and CDR2 are SQVTM and ANQGSEA.

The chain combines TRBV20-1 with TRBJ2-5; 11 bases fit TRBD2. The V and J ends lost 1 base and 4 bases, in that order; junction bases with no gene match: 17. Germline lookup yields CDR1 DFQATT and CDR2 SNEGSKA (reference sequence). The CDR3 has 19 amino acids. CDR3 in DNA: TGCAGTGCTAGAGGAGTACTAGCGGGGGATGGTATACGTCGAGAGACCCAGTACTTC. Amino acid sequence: CSARGVLAGDGIRRETQYF.

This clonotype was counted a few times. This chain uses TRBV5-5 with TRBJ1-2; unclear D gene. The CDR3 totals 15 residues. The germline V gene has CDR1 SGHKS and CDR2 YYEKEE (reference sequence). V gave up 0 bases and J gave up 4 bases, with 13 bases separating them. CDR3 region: CASSLATGDGYGYTF. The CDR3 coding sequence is TGTGCCAGCAGCTTGGCAACGGGCGACGGCTATGGCTACACCTTC.

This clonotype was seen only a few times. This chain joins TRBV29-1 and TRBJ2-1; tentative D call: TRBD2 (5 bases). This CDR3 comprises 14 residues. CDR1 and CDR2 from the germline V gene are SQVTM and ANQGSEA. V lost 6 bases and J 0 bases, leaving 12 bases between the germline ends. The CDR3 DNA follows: TGCAGCGTAGTCCCGAGGGTCTCCTACAATGAGCAGTTCTTC. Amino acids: CSVVPRVSYNEQFF.

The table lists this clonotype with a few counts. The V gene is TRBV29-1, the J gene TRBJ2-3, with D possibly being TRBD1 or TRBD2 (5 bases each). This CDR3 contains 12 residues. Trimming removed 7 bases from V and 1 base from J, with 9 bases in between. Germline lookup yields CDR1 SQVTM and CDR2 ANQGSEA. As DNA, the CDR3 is TGCAGCGCCGGGGCAGGCACAGATACGCAGTATTTT. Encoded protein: CSAGAGTDTQYF.

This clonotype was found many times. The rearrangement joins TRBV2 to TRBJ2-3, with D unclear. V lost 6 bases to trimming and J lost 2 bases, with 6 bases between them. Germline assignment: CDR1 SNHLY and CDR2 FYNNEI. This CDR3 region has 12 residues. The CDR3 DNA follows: TGTGCCAGCAGGAAATTCACAGATACGCAGTATTTT. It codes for CASRKFTDTQYF.

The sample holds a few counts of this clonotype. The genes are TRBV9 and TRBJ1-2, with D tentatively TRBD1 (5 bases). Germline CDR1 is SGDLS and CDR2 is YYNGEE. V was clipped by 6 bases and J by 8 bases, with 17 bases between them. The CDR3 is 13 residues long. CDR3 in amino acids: CASNNGGSGGYTF. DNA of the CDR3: TGTGCCAGCAACAACGGGGGTTCGGGGGGCTACACCTTC.

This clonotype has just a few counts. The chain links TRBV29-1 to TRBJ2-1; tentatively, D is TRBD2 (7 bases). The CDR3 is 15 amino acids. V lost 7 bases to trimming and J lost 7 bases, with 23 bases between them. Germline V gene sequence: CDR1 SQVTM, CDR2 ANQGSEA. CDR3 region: CSADNLSEGGNEQFF. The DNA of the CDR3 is TGCAGCGCTGATAACCTCTCGGAGGGGGGGAATGAGCAGTTCTTC.

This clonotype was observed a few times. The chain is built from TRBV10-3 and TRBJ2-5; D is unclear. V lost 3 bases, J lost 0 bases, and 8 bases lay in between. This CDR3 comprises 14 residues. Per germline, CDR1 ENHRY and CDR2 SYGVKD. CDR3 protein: CAISESAYQETQYF. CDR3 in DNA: TGTGCCATCAGTGAATCAGCGTACCAAGAGACCCAGTACTTC.

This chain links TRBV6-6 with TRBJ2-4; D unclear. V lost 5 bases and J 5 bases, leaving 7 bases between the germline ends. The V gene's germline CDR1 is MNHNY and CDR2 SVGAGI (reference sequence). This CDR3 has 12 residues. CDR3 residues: CASSANQNIQYF. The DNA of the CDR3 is TGTGCCAGCAGTGCGAATCAAAACATTCAGTACTTC.

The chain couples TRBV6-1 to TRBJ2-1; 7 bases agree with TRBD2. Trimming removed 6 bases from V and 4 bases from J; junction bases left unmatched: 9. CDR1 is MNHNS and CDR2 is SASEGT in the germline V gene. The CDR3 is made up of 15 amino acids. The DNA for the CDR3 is TGTGCCAGCAGGGCACCGGGGGGACCATACAATGAGCAGTTCTTC. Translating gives CASRAPGGPYNEQFF.

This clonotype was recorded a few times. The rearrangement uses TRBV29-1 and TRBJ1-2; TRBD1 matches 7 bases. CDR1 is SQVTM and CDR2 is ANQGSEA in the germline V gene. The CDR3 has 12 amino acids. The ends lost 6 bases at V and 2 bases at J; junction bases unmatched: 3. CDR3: CSVMTGNYGYTF. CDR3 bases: TGCAGCGTGATGACAGGGAACTATGGCTACACCTTC.

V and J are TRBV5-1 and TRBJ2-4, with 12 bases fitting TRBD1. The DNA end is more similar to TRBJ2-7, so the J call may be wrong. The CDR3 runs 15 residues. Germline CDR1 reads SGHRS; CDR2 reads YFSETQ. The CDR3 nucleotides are TGCGCCAGCAGCTTGTTGGGGACAGGGGGCGGCGAGCAGTACTTC. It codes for CASSLLGTGGGEQYF.

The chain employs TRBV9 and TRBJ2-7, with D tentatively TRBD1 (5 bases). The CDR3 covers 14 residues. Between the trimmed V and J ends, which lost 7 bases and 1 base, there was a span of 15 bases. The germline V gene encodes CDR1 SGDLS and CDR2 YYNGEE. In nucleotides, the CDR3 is TGTGCCAGCGGTGGGGCCGACTCATCCTACGAGCAGTACTTC. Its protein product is CASGGADSSYEQYF.

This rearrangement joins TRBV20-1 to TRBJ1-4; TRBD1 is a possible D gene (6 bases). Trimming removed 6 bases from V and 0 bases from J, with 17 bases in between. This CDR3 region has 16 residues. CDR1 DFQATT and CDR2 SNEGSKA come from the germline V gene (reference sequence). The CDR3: CSAPPGAGATNEKLFF. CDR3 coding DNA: TGCAGTGCCCCCCCGGGGGCTGGGGCAACTAATGAAAAACTGTTTTTT.

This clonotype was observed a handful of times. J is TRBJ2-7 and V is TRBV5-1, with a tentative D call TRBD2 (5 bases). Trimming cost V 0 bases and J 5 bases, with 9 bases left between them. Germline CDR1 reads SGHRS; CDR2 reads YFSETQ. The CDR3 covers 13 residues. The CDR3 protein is CASSLASNNEQYF. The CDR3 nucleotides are TGCGCCAGCAGCTTGGCTAGCAACAACGAGCAGTACTTC.

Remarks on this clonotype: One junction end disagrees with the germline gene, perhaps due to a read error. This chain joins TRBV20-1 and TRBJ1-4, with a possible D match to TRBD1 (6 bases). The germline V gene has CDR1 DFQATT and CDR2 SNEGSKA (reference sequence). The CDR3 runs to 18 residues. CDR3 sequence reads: CSAPNRERPLLRAGKLFF. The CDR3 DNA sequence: TGTAGTGCCCCGAACAGGGAGCGCCCTCTACTCAGGGCGGGAAAACTGTTTTTT.

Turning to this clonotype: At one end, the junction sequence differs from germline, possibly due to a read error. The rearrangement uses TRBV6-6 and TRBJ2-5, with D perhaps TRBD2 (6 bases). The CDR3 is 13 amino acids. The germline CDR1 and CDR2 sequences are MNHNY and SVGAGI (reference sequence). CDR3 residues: CAGSLIAEETQYF. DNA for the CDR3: TGTGCCGGCAGTTTAATAGCGGAAGAGACCCAGTACTTC.

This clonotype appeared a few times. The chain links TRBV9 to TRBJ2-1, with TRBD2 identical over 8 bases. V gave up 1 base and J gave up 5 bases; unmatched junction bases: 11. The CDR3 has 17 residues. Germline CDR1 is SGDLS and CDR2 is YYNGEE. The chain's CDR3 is CASSVFPVTSENNEQFF. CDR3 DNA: TGTGCCAGCAGCGTATTCCCAGTGACTAGCGAAAACAATGAGCAGTTCTTC. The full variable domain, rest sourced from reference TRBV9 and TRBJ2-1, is DSGVTQTPKHLITATGQRVTLRCSPRSGDLSVYWYQQSLDQGLQFLIQYYNGEERAKGNILERFSAQQFPDLHSELNLSSLELGDSALYFCASSVFPVTSENNEQFFGPGTRLTVL.

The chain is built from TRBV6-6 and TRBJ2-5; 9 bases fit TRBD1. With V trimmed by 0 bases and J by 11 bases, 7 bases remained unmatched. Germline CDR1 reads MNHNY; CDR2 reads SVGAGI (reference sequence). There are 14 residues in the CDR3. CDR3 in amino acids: CASSYSQGAQEQYF. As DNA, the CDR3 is TGTGCCAGCAGTTACTCACAGGGGGCACAAGAGCAGTACTTC.

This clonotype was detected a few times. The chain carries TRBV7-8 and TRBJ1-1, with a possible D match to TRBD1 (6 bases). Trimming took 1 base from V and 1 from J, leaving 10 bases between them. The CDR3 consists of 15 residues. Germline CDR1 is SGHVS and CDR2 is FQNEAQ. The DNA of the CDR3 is TGTGCCAGCAGCTTAGACAGGGACTCGAACACTGAAGCTTTCTTT. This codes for CASSLDRDSNTEAFF.

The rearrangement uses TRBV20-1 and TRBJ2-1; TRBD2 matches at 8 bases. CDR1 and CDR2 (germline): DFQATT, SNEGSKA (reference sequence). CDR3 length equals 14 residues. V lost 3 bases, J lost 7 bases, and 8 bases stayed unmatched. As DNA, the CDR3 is TGCAGTGCTAGTGAGTCAGCGGGGGTAAATGAGCAGTTCTTC. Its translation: CSASESAGVNEQFF.

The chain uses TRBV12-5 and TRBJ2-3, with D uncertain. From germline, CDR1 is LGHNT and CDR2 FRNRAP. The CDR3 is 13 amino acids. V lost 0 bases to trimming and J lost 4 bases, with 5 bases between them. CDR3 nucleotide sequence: TGTGCTAGTGGTTTGGTATCGGCAGATACGCAGTATTTT. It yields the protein CASGLVSADTQYF. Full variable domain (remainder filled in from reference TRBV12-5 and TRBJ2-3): DARVTQTPRHKVTEMGQEVTMRCQPILGHNTVFWYRQTMMQGLELLAYFRNRAPLDDSGMPKDRFSAEMPDATLATLKIQPSEPRDSAVYFCASGLVSADTQYFGPGTRLTVL.